This T cell receptor beta chain is from a study of T-cell reconstitution after alpha-beta-depleted transplantation in children. This clonotype was seen ten or more times. As it was prepared, the TCRbeta library received unique molecular identifiers. TCRdb reprocessed the PCR reads with MiXCR, giving one entry per CDR3 protein. The data show 420,000 or so distinct CDR3 sequences, around 9.9% seen once. The germline CDR1 and CDR2 sequences are SGHDT and YYEEEE. This CDR3 is built from 16 residues. V gave up 6 bases and J gave up 0 bases, with 18 bases separating them. The chain recombines TRBV5-6 with TRBJ1-1; tentative D call: TRBD1 (6 bases). The sequenced sample was PBMCs from the stem cell graft donor, obtained from the stem cell graft. The sequence came from a human donor who donated a stem cell graft to a child with acute myeloid leukemia. CDR3 DNA sequence: TGTGCCAGCACCACCCTAGGGGGATCCATGAACACTGAAGCTTTCTTT. Encoded protein: CASTTLGGSMNTEAFF.